This T cell receptor beta chain was recorded in a study of T cells in localized non-small cell lung cancer. Assay used: immunoSEQ multiplex PCR; TCRdb lists only in-frame clones, some missing. The sample holds tens of thousands of clones; nearly 90% are singletons and the top ten take approximately 10%. This CDR3 has 15 residues. The germline CDR1 and CDR2 sequences are SGHKS and YYEKEE (reference sequence). Trimming stripped 1 base from V and 1 base from J, with 9 bases between. The rearrangement joins TRBV5-5 to TRBJ1-5; D is perhaps TRBD1 (5 bases). Sample: peripheral blood, taken before any cancer treatment. The clonotype originates from a woman aged 35-75 years with stage I lung adenocarcinoma. In nucleotides, the CDR3 is TGTGCCAGCAGCTTGAGCAGGGTGAGCAATCAGCCCCAGCATTTT. Translating gives CASSLSRVSNQPQHF. Together with reference TRBV5-5 and TRBJ1-5, the CDR3 gives the full variable domain: DAGVTQSPTHLIKTRGQQVTLRCSPISGHKSVSWYQQVLGQGPQFIFQYYEKEERGRGNFPDRFSARQFPNYSSELNVNALLLGDSALYLCASSLSRVSNQPQHFGDGTRLSIL.